The 5 T cell receptor beta chains below come from one sample, sequenced in a study of T cell changes during pregnancy in multiple sclerosis. Libraries were prepared by immunoSEQ multiplex PCR; TCRdb keeps only in-frame clonotypes and omits some of them. Here the sample spans 35,000 or so clones, about 92% being singletons. The source was CD4+ T cells from peripheral blood mononuclear cells, collected after pregnancy. Receptors were obtained from a female donor in good health, enrolled as a control in a pregnancy study.

The rearrangement joins TRBV30 to TRBJ1-2; the D gene is possibly TRBD1 (6 bases). This CDR3 comprises 13 residues. Trimming took 5 bases from V and 8 from J, leaving 18 bases between them. CDR1 GTSNPN and CDR2 SVGIG come from the germline V gene (reference sequence). CDR3 DNA: TGTGCCTGGGGGGAGACAGGTGCCAGGGGCTACACCTTC. This translates into CAWGETGARGYTF. The full variable domain, in which reference TRBV30 and TRBJ1-2 provide the parts outside the CDR3, is SQTIHQWPATLVQPVGSPLSLECTVEGTSNPNLYWYRQAAGRGLQLLFYSVGIGQISSEVPQNLSASRPQDRQFILSSKKLLLSDSGFYLCAWGETGARGYTFGSGTRLTVV.

This chain uses TRBV9 with TRBJ2-1; 13 positions agree with TRBD2. Germline loops: CDR1 SGDLS, CDR2 YYNGEE. Trimming removed 0 bases from V and 5 bases from J; junction bases left unmatched: 2. This CDR3 has 16 residues. The CDR3 protein is CASSVGTSGSDNEQFF. CDR3 nucleotides: TGTGCCAGCAGCGTAGGGACTAGCGGGAGTGACAATGAGCAGTTCTTC.

V gene TRBV5-6 combines with J gene TRBJ1-1, with a tentative D call TRBD1 (6 bases). This CDR3 region has 12 residues. V lost 0 bases to trimming and J lost 7 bases, with 7 bases between them. Per the germline V gene, CDR1 is SGHDT and CDR2 is YYEEEE. The CDR3, as DNA: TGTGCCAGCAGCTTGGTACAGGGTGAAGCTTTCTTT. Amino acids: CASSLVQGEAFF.

Written as DNA, the CDR3 is TGTGCCAGCAGCCCCTTGGGCAGGGCCTCTGGGGCCAACGTCCTGACTTTC. Protein: CASSPLGRASGANVLTF. This rearrangement joins TRBV28 to TRBJ2-6; D is perhaps TRBD1 (5 bases). In germline, CDR1 is MDHEN, CDR2 SYDVKM. There are 17 residues in the CDR3. V was shortened by 6 bases and J by 0 bases, with 15 bases between the two germline ends.

The genes are TRBV19 and TRBJ1-5; possibly TRBD1 for D (6 bases). The CDR3 sequence is 15 residues long. The germline V gene encodes CDR1 LNHDA and CDR2 SQIVND (reference sequence). V was shortened by 3 bases and J by 2 bases, with 11 bases between the two germline ends. The CDR3 nucleotides read TGTGCCAGTAGTATCTTGGGGGCTGGCAATCAGCCCCAGCATTTT. Translated, it gives CASSILGAGNQPQHF.